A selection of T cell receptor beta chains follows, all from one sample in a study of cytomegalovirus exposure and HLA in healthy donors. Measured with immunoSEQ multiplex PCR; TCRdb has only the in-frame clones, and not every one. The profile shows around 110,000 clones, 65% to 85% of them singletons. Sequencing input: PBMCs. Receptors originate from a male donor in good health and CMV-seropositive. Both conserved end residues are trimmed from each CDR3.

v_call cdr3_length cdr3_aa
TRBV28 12 ASRLAGGLDTQY
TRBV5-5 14 ASSPIRGGSDQPQH
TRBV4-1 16 ASSQKILGLAGGTEQF
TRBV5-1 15 ASSLPSGGAETDTQY
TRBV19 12 ASSIVAMNTEAF
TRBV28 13 ASSPPGTVQREQY
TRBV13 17 ASSSRYSPRSSGANVLT
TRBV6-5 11 ASLPDTNTEAF
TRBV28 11 ASSYDRGYGYT
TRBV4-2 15 ASSQRESSGSSYEQY
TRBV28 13 ASNPRGGRGNEQY
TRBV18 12 ASSPGTVKGEAF
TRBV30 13 AWSRGIAGAETQY
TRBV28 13 ASSSPGQGENGYT
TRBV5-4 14 ASSLAPTGGGYEQY
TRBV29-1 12 SVVTPPSYNEQF
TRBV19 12 ASKDGRRNSPLH
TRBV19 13 ASSIRLVVTNEQF
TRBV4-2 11 ASSQALVGELF
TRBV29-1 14 SVEPGQGAQWRTQY
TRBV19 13 ASSIMKLGGNGYT
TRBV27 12 ATSTRDYNSPLH
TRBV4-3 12 ASSVAWEGYEQY
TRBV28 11 ASRQGSNQPQN
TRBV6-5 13 ASSGGGAGANVLT
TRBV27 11 ASSLQGNQPQN
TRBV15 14 ATSRGFGGTVDEQY
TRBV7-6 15 ASSRSYTGLTNEKLF
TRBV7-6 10 ASSGSSYEQY
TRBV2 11 ASSEQGGNEQF
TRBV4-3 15 ASSQGASAGGTGELF
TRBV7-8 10 SSSQEVYGYT
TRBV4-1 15 ASSPQAYRGGNEKLF
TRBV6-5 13 ASLNSGTDVGEAF
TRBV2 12 ASSGLAGVREQY
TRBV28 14 ASSRKLAGGEETQY
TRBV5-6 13 ASSLLATARYEQY
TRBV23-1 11 ASRGQAYTEAF
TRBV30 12 AWSVGGSGNTIY
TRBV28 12 ASSLLRGNQPQH
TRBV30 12 AWGTGKDNTEAF
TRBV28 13 ASSPSRLVFYEQY
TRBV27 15 ASRGVAGGLIRDEQY
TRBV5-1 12 ASSSDRQVLSYT
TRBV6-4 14 ASSDSPTSVSGELF
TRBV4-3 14 ASSQDRAFGPETQY
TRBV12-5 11 ASGVTGGREQF
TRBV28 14 ASSLGGASSSYEQY
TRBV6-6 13 ASTVTLSGDYEQY
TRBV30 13 AWAPIAGVWETQY
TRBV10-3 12 AISQTGLNTEAF
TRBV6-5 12 ASTRGQGDTEAF
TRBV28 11 ASSPRDNYEQY
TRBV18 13 ASSPLQGGGQPQH
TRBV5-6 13 ASSLGQGAGYEQY